The TCR beta chain under discussion was sequenced for a study of control samples from healthy donors and cancer patients (TCRdb year 2020). As to this clone: The antigen it binds to is not known. No much larger clone is present one base from it, and per-base qualities are unavailable.

The library was obtained by the immunoSEQ multiplex PCR assay. TCRdb took over this immuneACCESS table, retaining in-frame rearrangements with V and J assigned. Such tables are incomplete; in checked studies, under half of the missing clones stem from an unresolved V gene, and the remainder is unexplained. The sample table lists 150,000 or so clones, roughly 90% of them with a count of one. The ten most abundant clones make up 4.5% to 7% of the sample. Via the germline V gene (reference sequence), CDR1 is SEHNR and CDR2 FQNEAQ. A distance of 9 bases separates the germline ends of V and J, which lose 5 bases and 7 bases respectively. Including the terminal cysteine and phenylalanine, the CDR3 comprises 12 residues. Only CDR3 DNA is held: 36 bases, read in frame from base 1.

Sequenced sample: blood. Recombination connected TRBV7-9 to TRBJ2-1, with the D segment identity uncertain. This sequence was found in a man between 18 and 35 years old in good health. The CDR3 is CASSRNSNEQFF. The sequence in DNA is TGTGCCAGCAGCCGAAACAGTAATGAGCAGTTCTTC.